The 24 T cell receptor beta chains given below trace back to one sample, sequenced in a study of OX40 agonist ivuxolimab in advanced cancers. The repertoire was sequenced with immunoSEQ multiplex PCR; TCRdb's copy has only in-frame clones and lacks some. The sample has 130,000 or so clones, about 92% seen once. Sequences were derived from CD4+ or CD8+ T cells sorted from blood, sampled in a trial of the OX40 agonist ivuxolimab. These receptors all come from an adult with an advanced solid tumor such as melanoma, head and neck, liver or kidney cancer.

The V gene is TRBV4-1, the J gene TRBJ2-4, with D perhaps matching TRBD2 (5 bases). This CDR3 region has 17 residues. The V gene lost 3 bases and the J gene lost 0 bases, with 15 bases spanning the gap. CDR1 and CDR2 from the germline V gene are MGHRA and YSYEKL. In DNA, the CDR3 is TGCGCCAGCAGCCACCCCCTGGGGAGTGGAGCCAAAAACATTCAGTACTTC. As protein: CASSHPLGSGAKNIQYF.

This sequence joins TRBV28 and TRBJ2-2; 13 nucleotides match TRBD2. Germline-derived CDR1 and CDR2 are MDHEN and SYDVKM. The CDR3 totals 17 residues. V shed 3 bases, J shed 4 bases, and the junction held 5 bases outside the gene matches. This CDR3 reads CASSFTSGRVGTGELFF. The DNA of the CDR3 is TGTGCCAGCAGTTTTACTAGCGGGAGGGTGGGCACCGGGGAGCTGTTTTTT.

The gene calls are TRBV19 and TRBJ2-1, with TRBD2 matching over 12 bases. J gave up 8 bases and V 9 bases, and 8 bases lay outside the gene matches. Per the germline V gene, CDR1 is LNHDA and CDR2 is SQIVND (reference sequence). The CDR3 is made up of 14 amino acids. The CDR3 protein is CASRLAGVFDEQFF. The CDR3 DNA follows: TGTGCCAGCCGACTAGCGGGAGTTTTCGATGAGCAGTTCTTC.

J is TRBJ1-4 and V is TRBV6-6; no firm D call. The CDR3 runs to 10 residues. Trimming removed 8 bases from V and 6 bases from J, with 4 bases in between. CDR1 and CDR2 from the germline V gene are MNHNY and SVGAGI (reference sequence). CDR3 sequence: CASGDEKLFF. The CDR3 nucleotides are TGTGCCAGCGGAGATGAAAAACTGTTTTTT.

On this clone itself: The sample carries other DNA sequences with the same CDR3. Written as DNA, the CDR3 is TGCGCCAGCAGCCCCAGTGGGGAGACCCAGTACTTC. Its protein is CASSPSGETQYF. The chain joins TRBV5-1 to TRBJ2-5; D unclear. Germline V gene data show CDR1 as SGHRS and CDR2 as YFSETQ. With 4 bases removed from V and 5 bases from J, the gap between germline ends came to 9 bases. The CDR3 length is 12 residues.

CDR3 DNA: TGTGCCAGCAGCTTAGCTGGCATTGGCGGTAGTTGGGAACAAAAGAACACTGAAGCTTTCTTT. Protein sequence: CASSLAGIGGSWEQKNTEAFF. The rearrangement joins TRBV7-2 to TRBJ1-1, with D unclear. The ends were cut back, 0 bases at V and 1 base at J, with 27 bases in the middle. The length of the CDR3 is 21 residues. Germline values: CDR1 SGHTA, CDR2 FQGNSA.

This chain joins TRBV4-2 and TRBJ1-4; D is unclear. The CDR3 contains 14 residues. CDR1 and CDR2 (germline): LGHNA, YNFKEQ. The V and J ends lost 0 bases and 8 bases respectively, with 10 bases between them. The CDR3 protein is CASSQDRFEEKLFF. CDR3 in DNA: TGTGCCAGCAGCCAAGATAGGTTTGAAGAAAAACTGTTTTTT.

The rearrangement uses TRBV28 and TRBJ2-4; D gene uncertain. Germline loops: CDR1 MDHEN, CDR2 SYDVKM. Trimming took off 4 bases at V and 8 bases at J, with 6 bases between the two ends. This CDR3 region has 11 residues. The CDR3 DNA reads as TGTGCCAGCAGTTCCCTCCACATTCAGTACTTC. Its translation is CASSSLHIQYF.

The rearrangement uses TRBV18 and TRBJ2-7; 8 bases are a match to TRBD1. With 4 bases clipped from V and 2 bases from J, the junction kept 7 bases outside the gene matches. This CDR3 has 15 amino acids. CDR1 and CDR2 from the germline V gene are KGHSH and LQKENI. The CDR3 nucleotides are TGTGCCAGCTCACTCCGGACAGGGACAACCTACGAGCAGTACTTC. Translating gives CASSLRTGTTYEQYF. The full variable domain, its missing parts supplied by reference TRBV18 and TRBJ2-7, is NAGVMQNPRHLVRRRGQEARLRCSPMKGHSHVYWYRQLPEEGLKFMVYLQKENIIDESGMPKERFSAEFPKEGPSILRIQQVVRGDSAAYFCASSLRTGTTYEQYFGPGTRLTVT.

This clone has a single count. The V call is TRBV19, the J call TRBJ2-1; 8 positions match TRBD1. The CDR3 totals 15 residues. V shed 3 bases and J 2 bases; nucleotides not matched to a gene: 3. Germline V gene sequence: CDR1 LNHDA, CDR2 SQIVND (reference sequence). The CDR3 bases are TGTGCCAGTAGTATTGGACAGGGTGCCTACAATGAGCAGTTCTTC. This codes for CASSIGQGAYNEQFF.

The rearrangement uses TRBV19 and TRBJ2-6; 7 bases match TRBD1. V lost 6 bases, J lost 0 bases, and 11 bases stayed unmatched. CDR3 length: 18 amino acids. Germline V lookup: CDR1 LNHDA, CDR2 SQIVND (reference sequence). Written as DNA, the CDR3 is TGTGCCAGTAGGGATGGGGGACAGCTCCTCTCTGGGGCCAACGTCCTGACTTTC. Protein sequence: CASRDGGQLLSGANVLTF.

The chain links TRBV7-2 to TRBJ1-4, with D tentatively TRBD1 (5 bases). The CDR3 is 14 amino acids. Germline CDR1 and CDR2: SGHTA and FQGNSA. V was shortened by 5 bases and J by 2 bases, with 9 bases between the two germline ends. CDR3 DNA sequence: TGTGCCAGCAGCCCAGGGACGACTAATGAAAAACTGTTTTTT. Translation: CASSPGTTNEKLFF.

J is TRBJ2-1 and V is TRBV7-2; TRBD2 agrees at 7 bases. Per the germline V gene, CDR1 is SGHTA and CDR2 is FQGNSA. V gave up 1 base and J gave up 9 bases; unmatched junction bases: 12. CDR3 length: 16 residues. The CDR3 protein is CASSLGVAGATLEQFF. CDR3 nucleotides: TGTGCCAGCAGCTTAGGGGTGGCGGGAGCCACCCTTGAGCAGTTCTTC.

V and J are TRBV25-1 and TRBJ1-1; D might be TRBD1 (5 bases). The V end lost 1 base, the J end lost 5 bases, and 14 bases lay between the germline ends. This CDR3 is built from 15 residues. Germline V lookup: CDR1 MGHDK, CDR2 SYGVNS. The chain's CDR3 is CASSELGDGSTEAFF. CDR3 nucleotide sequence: TGTGCCAGCAGTGAATTAGGGGACGGGAGTACTGAAGCTTTCTTT.

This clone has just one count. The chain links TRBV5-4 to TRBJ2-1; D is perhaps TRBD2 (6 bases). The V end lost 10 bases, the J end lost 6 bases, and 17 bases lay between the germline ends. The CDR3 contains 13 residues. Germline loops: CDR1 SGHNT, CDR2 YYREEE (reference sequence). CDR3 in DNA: TGTGCCGCTAGGGGAGGTCGATCCAATGAGCAGTTCTTC. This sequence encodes CAARGGRSNEQFF.

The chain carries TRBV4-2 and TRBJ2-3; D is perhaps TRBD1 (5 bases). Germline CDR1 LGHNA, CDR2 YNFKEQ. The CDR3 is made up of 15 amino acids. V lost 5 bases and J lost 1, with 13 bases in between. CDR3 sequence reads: CASSLDQGRTDTQYF. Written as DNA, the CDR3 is TGTGCCAGCAGCTTGGATCAGGGTCGCACAGATACGCAGTATTTT.

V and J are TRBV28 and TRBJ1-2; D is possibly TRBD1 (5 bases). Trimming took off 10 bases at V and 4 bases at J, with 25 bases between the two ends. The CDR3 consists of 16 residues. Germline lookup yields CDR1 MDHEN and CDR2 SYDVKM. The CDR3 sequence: CATKPPGTLNGYGYTF. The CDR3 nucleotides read TGTGCCACCAAACCTCCCGGGACCCTTAACGGCTATGGCTACACCTTC.

CDR3 region: CASSLQGVNTGELFF. DNA for the CDR3: TGTGCCAGCAGTTTACAGGGGGTCAACACCGGGGAGCTGTTTTTT. The chain recombines TRBV6-5 with TRBJ2-2; TRBD1 matches at 8 bases. Germline V gene data show CDR1 as MNHEY and CDR2 as SVGAGI. Trimming cost V 4 bases and J 2 bases; bases outside gene matches: 3. The CDR3 has 15 residues.

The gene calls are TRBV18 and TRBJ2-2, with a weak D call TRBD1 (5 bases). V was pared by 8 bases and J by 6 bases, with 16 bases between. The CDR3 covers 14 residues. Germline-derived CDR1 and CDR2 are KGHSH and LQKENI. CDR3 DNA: TGTGCCAGCATGGGCCTTTCCAGGGCCGGGGAGCTGTTTTTT. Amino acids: CASMGLSRAGELFF.

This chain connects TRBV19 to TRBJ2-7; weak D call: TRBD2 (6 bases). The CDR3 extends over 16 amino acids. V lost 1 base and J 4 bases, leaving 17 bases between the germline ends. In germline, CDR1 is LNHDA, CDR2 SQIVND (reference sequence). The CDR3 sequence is CASSIVGDSGLYEQYF. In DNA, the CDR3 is TGTGCCAGTAGTATAGTCGGGGATAGCGGTTTGTACGAGCAGTACTTC.

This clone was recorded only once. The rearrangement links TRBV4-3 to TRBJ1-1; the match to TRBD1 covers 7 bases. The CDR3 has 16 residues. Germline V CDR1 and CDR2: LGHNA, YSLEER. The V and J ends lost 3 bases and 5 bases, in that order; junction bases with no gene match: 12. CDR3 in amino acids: CASSHGATGYVTEAFF. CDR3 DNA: TGCGCCAGCAGCCATGGGGCGACAGGGTATGTGACTGAAGCTTTCTTT.

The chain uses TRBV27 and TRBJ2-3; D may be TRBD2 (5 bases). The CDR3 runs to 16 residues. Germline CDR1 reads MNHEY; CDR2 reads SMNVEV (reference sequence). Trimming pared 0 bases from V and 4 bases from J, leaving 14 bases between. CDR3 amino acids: CASSLSRAVRADTQYF. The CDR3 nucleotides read TGTGCCAGCAGTTTATCGAGGGCTGTGAGGGCAGATACGCAGTATTTT.

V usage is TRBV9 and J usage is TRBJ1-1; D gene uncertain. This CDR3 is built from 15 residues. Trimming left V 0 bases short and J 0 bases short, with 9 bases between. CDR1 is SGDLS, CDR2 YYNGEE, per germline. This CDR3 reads CASSVDSGLNTEAFF. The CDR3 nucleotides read TGTGCCAGCAGCGTAGACAGTGGATTGAACACTGAAGCTTTCTTT.

CDR3 nucleotide sequence: TGTGCCAGTACGCGTTGGGACCTCGGAGGGCACACCATATATTTT. It is translated as CASTRWDLGGHTIYF. The gene calls are TRBV19 and TRBJ1-3; D possibly corresponds to TRBD1 (5 bases). Germline V CDR1 and CDR2: LNHDA, SQIVND (reference sequence). The V end was cut by 7 bases, the J end by 8 bases, with 21 bases between. CDR3 length: 15 amino acids.